The 17 T cell receptor beta chains reported below all come from one sample, sequenced in a study of blood T cell repertoires in COVID-19. Sequenced by immunoSEQ multiplex PCR; TCRdb stores in-frame clones only, minus some. The table lists 70,000 to 100,000 clones, approximately 91% of them singletons, with less than 2% in the top ten. The specimen was peripheral blood. These receptor sequences come from a man aged 55 to 70 with acute or convalescent COVID-19.

V usage is TRBV2 and J usage is TRBJ1-4; tentatively, D is TRBD1 (5 bases). The CDR3 covers 15 residues. V was clipped by 2 bases and J by 3 bases, with 10 bases between them. Germline V gene sequence: CDR1 SNHLY, CDR2 FYNNEI. The CDR3 spells CASSESGGANEKLFF. CDR3 in DNA: TGTGCCAGCAGTGAATCGGGGGGTGCTAATGAAAAACTGTTTTTT. Full variable domain (missing parts from reference TRBV2 and TRBJ1-4): EPEVTQTPSHQVTQMGQEVILRCVPISNHLYFYWYRQILGQKVEFLVSFYNNEISEKSEIFDDQFSVERPDGSNFTLKIRSTKLEDSAMYFCASSESGGANEKLFFGSGTQLSVL.

In regard to this clone: Additional DNA sequences in this sample encode the identical CDR3. The chain couples TRBV28 to TRBJ2-7, with D maybe TRBD1 (5 bases). Germline CDR1 reads MDHEN; CDR2 reads SYDVKM. The CDR3 runs to 13 residues. V lost 3 bases, J lost 3 bases, and 9 bases lay in between. The CDR3 here is CASSFDSSYEQYF. In DNA form, the CDR3 reads TGTGCCAGCAGTTTTGACAGTAGCTACGAGCAGTACTTC.

The DNA of the CDR3 is TGTGCCAGCACACCGGAGACAGGGGGAGGATCACCCCTCCACTTT. Its translation: CASTPETGGGSPLHF. The rearrangement joins TRBV25-1 to TRBJ1-6; 9 bases fit TRBD1. The V gene end was trimmed by 7 bases and the J gene end by 10 bases; junction bases not matched to a gene: 11. Germline V gene lookup returns CDR1 MGHDK and CDR2 SYGVNS. The CDR3 has 15 amino acids. Full variable domain (remainder filled in from reference TRBV25-1 and TRBJ1-6): EADIYQTPRYLVIGTGKKITLECSQTMGHDKMYWYQQDPGMELHLIHYSYGVNSTEKGDLSSESTVSRIRTEHFPLTLESARPSHTSQYLCASTPETGGGSPLHFGNGTRLTVT.

The chain is built from TRBV15 and TRBJ2-5; D gene unclear. CDR3 length: 12 residues. Germline V gene sequence: CDR1 LNHNV, CDR2 YYDKDF (reference sequence). Trimming cost V 0 bases and J 3 bases, with 2 bases left between them. The CDR3 nucleotides read TGTGCCACCAGCAGAGATAAAGAGACCCAGTACTTC. Translation: CATSRDKETQYF.

The chain joins TRBV3-1 (or the pseudogene TRBV3-2) to TRBJ1-4; D remains unclear. Germline-derived CDR1 and CDR2 are LGHDT and YNNKEL (reference sequence). The germline V and J ends were trimmed by 3 bases and 8 bases, with 16 bases remaining between them. The CDR3 is made up of 15 amino acids. The CDR3 sequence is CASSQTGSSLEKLFF. CDR3 DNA sequence: TGTGCCAGCAGCCAGACCGGGAGCAGCCTAGAAAAACTGTTTTTT.

This chain uses TRBV14 with TRBJ2-7, with TRBD2 identical over 7 bases. Per the germline V gene, CDR1 is SGHDN and CDR2 is FVKESK. The CDR3 has 16 amino acids. Germline trimming cut 1 base from V and 0 bases from J; bases unmatched to any gene: 6. The CDR3 bases are TGTGCCAGCAGCCAAGTGAGCGGGAAAAGCTCCTACGAGCAGTACTTC. Translation: CASSQVSGKSSYEQYF.

The chain has TRBV18 and TRBJ2-2, with D unresolved. This CDR3 region has 14 residues. Germline CDR1 is KGHSH and CDR2 is LQKENI. V gave up 6 bases and J gave up 4 bases, with 12 bases separating them. The CDR3 protein is CASSRSGFTGELFF. The CDR3 DNA follows: TGTGCCAGCTCCCGGTCCGGTTTCACCGGGGAGCTGTTTTTT.

The chain joins TRBV30 to TRBJ1-1, with no clear D. Germline CDR1 reads GTSNPN; CDR2 reads SVGIG (reference sequence). The CDR3 consists of 12 residues. Trimming left V 3 bases short and J 2 bases short, with 7 bases between. CDR3 residues: CAWSGVNTEAFF. In nucleotides, the CDR3 is TGTGCCTGGAGCGGGGTAAACACTGAAGCTTTCTTT.

The chain has TRBV7-8 and TRBJ2-7, with D unclear. V dropped 0 bases and J dropped 4 bases, with 13 bases sitting between them. CDR3 size: 15 residues. Germline CDR1 reads SGHVS; CDR2 reads FQNEAQ. The CDR3 spells CASSLAVAVQYEQYF. The CDR3 coding sequence is TGTGCCAGCAGCTTAGCGGTCGCAGTCCAGTACGAGCAGTACTTC.

The table lists this clone with a few counts. The rearrangement joins TRBV9 to TRBJ2-1, with D possibly matching TRBD2 (6 bases). Per the germline V gene, CDR1 is SGDLS and CDR2 is YYNGEE. The CDR3 is made up of 16 amino acids. V shed 0 bases and J shed 4 bases, with 14 bases lying between them. The DNA for the CDR3 is TGTGCCAGCAGCGTAGACGGGAGCGCGAGGTACAATGAGCAGTTCTTC. Translated, it gives CASSVDGSARYNEQFF.

The chain links TRBV11-2 to TRBJ2-7; 7 positions agree with TRBD2. Losses at the gene ends were 1 base for V and 3 bases for J; bases not matched to a gene: 9. The CDR3 length is 16 residues. The V gene's germline CDR1 is SGHAT and CDR2 FQNNGV. Written as DNA, the CDR3 is TGTGCCAGCAGCTTAGTCAGGTGGGAGGGCCTCTACGAGCAGTACTTC. The encoded protein is CASSLVRWEGLYEQYF.

This chain connects TRBV25-1 to TRBJ2-6; 8 nucleotides line up with TRBD1. The CDR3 spans 16 residues. V lost 1 base and J lost 3; bases outside the gene matches: 2. The germline CDR1 and CDR2 sequences are MGHDK and SYGVNS. The CDR3 DNA follows: TGTGCCAGCAGTGAATCTGACAGGGGTGGGGCCAACGTCCTGACTTTC. The encoded protein is CASSESDRGGANVLTF.

This rearrangement joins TRBV5-5 to TRBJ1-1; no definite D call. V dropped 2 bases and J dropped 0 bases, with 17 bases sitting between them. The germline V gene has CDR1 SGHKS and CDR2 YYEKEE (reference sequence). The CDR3 contains 17 residues. In DNA, the CDR3 is TGTGCCAGCAGCTTTACCCCTGACAACCTTATGAACACTGAAGCTTTCTTT. It encodes CASSFTPDNLMNTEAFF.

The chain's CDR3 is CATSSYSNQPQHF. The CDR3 DNA reads as TGTGCCACGTCGTCCTATAGCAATCAGCCCCAGCATTTT. V is TRBV15 and J is TRBJ1-5; D is unresolved. Trimming removed 9 bases at V and 0 bases at J, with 9 bases between. Germline lookup yields CDR1 LNHNV and CDR2 YYDKDF (reference sequence). This CDR3 spans 13 amino acids.

The chain uses TRBV7-8 and TRBJ2-2, with D possibly being TRBD2 (6 bases). Germline V CDR1 and CDR2: SGHVS, FQNEAQ. The CDR3 loop spans 16 amino acids. V was trimmed by 1 base and J by 2 bases, leaving 11 bases between them. The CDR3: CASSLEALANTGELFF. The CDR3 region has the DNA TGTGCCAGCAGCTTAGAGGCACTAGCTAACACCGGGGAGCTGTTTTTT.

The chain has TRBV3-1 (or the pseudogene TRBV3-2) and TRBJ1-4; a weak D match, TRBD1 (5 bases). The CDR3 loop spans 16 amino acids. The V end was cut by 0 bases, the J end by 4 bases, with 12 bases between. Germline CDR1 is LGHDT and CDR2 is YNNKEL (reference sequence). For the CDR3, the DNA is TGTGCCAGCAGCCAAGATCTTAGGGGAGGTAATGAAAAACTGTTTTTT. As protein: CASSQDLRGGNEKLFF.

The V call is TRBV4-3, the J call TRBJ2-5, with D possibly TRBD2 on 7 matching bases. V dropped 3 bases and J dropped 9 bases, with 11 bases sitting between them. The CDR3 contains 12 residues. The germline V gene encodes CDR1 LGHNA and CDR2 YSLEER. The CDR3 spells CASSQRGGAQYF. CDR3 nucleotide sequence: TGCGCCAGCAGCCAGAGGGGGGGGGCCCAGTACTTC.